The next 30 T cell receptor beta chains were all read from a single sample in a study of T cells in Graves' hyperthyroidism and ophthalmopathy. TCR beta CDR3 regions were amplified from RNA transcripts. RT-PCR in the first round (using the HTBI primer set) targeted the TCR CDR3. Each CDR3 protein is one row after TCRdb ran MiXCR on the multiplex PCR reads. The sample has some 500,000 distinct CDR3 sequences; roughly a sixth are singletons. Sequencing was carried out using blood. The origin of the receptors is a woman between 25 and 40 years old with Graves' ophthalmopathy.

This clonotype was observed at least ten times. CDR3 bases: TGTGCCAGCAGTTTATATGCGGGAGGAGCCTACGAGCAGTACTTC. It yields the protein CASSLYAGGAYEQYF. The chain carries TRBV28 and TRBJ2-7; TRBD2 matches at 8 bases. Germline CDR1 MDHEN, CDR2 SYDVKM. Unmatched junction bases numbered 4, after V lost 1 base and J lost 2 bases. The CDR3 totals 15 residues. The complete variable domain, with remaining parts taken from reference TRBV28 and TRBJ2-7, reads DVKVTQSSRYLVKRTGEKVFLECVQDMDHENMFWYRQDPGLGLRLIYFSYDVKMKEKGDIPEGYSVSREKKERFSLILESASTNQTSMYLCASSLYAGGAYEQYFGPGTRLTVT.

The genes are TRBV20-1 and TRBJ1-1; weak D call: TRBD1 (6 bases). The CDR3 runs 13 residues. Germline V gives CDR1 DFQATT, CDR2 SNEGSKA (reference sequence). Deletions cut 5 bases from V and 1 base from J, with 11 bases between. CDR3 DNA: TGCAGTGCTGTCACACAGGGGAACACTGAAGCTTTCTTT. This sequence encodes CSAVTQGNTEAFF.

This clonotype has a count of ten or more. This sequence joins TRBV6-2 or TRBV6-3 and TRBJ2-1; a weak D match, TRBD1 (6 bases). This CDR3 spans 16 amino acids. Germline CDR1 reads MNHEY; CDR2 reads SVGEGT. V lost 5 bases and J 0 bases, leaving 14 bases between the germline ends. The CDR3 bases are TGTGCCAGCAGTCTAGGACAGTCTGGCTCCTACAATGAGCAGTTCTTC. Translation gives CASSLGQSGSYNEQFF.

V gene TRBV5-8 combines with J gene TRBJ2-7, with D possibly being TRBD1 (7 bases). There are 15 residues in the CDR3. With 4 bases removed from V and 5 bases from J, the gap between germline ends came to 19 bases. The germline V gene encodes CDR1 SGHTS and CDR2 YDEGEE. CDR3 in amino acids: CASSGGRGQRDEQYF. The CDR3 DNA is TGTGCCAGCAGCGGGGGAAGGGGGCAGCGGGACGAGCAGTACTTC.

The V and J genes are TRBV20-1 and TRBJ2-7, with D possibly TRBD2 on 5 matching bases. Trimming took off 5 bases at V and 2 bases at J, with 7 bases between the two ends. This CDR3 is 11 amino acids long. The germline CDR1 and CDR2 sequences are DFQATT and SNEGSKA (reference sequence). In nucleotides, the CDR3 is TGCAGTGCTCCCGGGGCCTACGAGCAGTACTTC. It yields the protein CSAPGAYEQYF.

J is TRBJ2-7 and V is TRBV24-1, with TRBD2 matching over 8 bases. The CDR3 covers 14 residues. Trimming took 4 bases from V and 0 from J; bases not matched to a gene: 1. From germline, CDR1 is KGHDR and CDR2 SFDVKD. CDR3: CATSESGSSYEQYF. Here the CDR3 DNA reads TGTGCCACCAGTGAGAGCGGGAGCTCCTACGAGCAGTACTTC.

The rearrangement links TRBV20-1 to TRBJ2-3, with 9 bases lining up with TRBD2. This CDR3 comprises 16 residues. CDR1 and CDR2 (germline): DFQATT, SNEGSKA (reference sequence). The CDR3 loop is CSGYRMTSGNTDTQYF. The CDR3, as DNA: TGCAGCGGCTACCGTATGACTAGCGGTAACACAGATACGCAGTATTTT.

The rearrangement links TRBV27 to TRBJ2-1; 8 bases are a match to TRBD2. Germline trimming cut 5 bases from V and 4 bases from J; bases unmatched to any gene: 4. Germline V gene sequence: CDR1 MNHEY, CDR2 SMNVEV (reference sequence). CDR3 length equals 14 residues. CDR3 protein: CASSMTSVYNEQFF. CDR3 nucleotide sequence: TGTGCCAGCAGTATGACTAGCGTTTACAATGAGCAGTTCTTC.

Many counts were recorded for this clonotype. The V gene is TRBV28, the J gene TRBJ2-7; possibly TRBD2 for D (6 bases). Germline assignment: CDR1 MDHEN and CDR2 SYDVKM. The germline V and J ends were trimmed by 3 bases and 3 bases, with 21 bases remaining between them. The CDR3 runs 17 residues. DNA of the CDR3: TGTGCCAGCAGTTTTTACTTTGGACTATCAACTTACTACGAGCAGTACTTC. Encoded protein: CASSFYFGLSTYYEQYF.

This clonotype was counted many times. The chain recombines TRBV7-9 with TRBJ2-1; 10 nucleotides match TRBD2. The junction had 9 bases not matched to a gene; V was cut back by 4 bases and J by 9 bases. The CDR3 loop spans 15 amino acids. Looked up from germline, CDR1 is SEHNR and CDR2 is FQNEAQ (reference sequence). The CDR3 DNA follows: TGTGCCAGCAGCTACCCCAGCGGGAGGGCGAGTGAGCAGTTCTTC. Residues: CASSYPSGRASEQFF. Looking up the rest from reference TRBV7-9 and TRBJ2-1 gives the full variable domain: DTGVSQNPRHKITKRGQNVTFRCDPISEHNRLYWYRQTLGQGPEFLTYFQNEAQLEKSRLLSDRFSAERPKGSFSTLEIQRTEQGDSAMYLCASSYPSGRASEQFFGPGTRLTVL.

This clonotype occurred a few times. The V gene is TRBV6-5, the J gene TRBJ2-1, with 7 positions matching TRBD2. Unmatched junction bases numbered 15, after V lost 2 bases and J lost 8 bases. Germline assignment: CDR1 MNHEY and CDR2 SVGAGI. There are 17 residues in the CDR3. For the CDR3, the DNA is TGTGCCAGCAGTTACCGACCGTTGTTGACTAGCTTTGATGAGCAGTTCTTC. This encodes CASSYRPLLTSFDEQFF.

This clonotype occurred many times. The genes are TRBV27 and TRBJ2-1, with TRBD1 identical over 8 bases. Germline loops: CDR1 MNHEY, CDR2 SMNVEV (reference sequence). The V gene end was trimmed by 3 bases and the J gene end by 8 bases; junction bases not matched to a gene: 3. The CDR3 covers 13 residues. CDR3 sequence: CASSFRGRDEQFF. Here the CDR3 DNA reads TGTGCCAGCAGTTTCAGGGGGCGCGATGAGCAGTTCTTC.

Concerning this clonotype: A much larger clone differs from this one at a single base, so this may be a read error. The rearrangement links TRBV20-1 to TRBJ2-5; either TRBD1 or TRBD2 may fit D (5 bases each). This CDR3 is built from 15 residues. Germline values: CDR1 DFQATT, CDR2 SNEGSKA (reference sequence). V dropped 0 bases and J dropped 5 bases, with 16 bases sitting between them. CDR3 sequence: CSARDLRDGWETQYF. The CDR3 nucleotides read TGCAGTGCTAGAGATCTCCGGGACGGGTGGGAGACCCAGTACTTC.

The sample holds many counts of this clonotype. The V and J genes are TRBV28 and TRBJ2-5; maybe TRBD1 (5 bases). V lost 5 bases to trimming and J lost 3 bases, with 13 bases between them. Germline V lookup: CDR1 MDHEN, CDR2 SYDVKM. The CDR3 has 14 residues. Here the CDR3 DNA reads TGTGCCAGCAGTCCCCGGGCAGGGAAAGAGACCCAGTACTTC. Protein product: CASSPRAGKETQYF.

This clonotype was observed a handful of times. This chain connects TRBV6-4 to TRBJ1-3; no reliable D call. The germline CDR1 and CDR2 sequences are MRHNA and SNTAGT. Trimming cost V 8 bases and J 9 bases, with 14 bases left between them. The CDR3 has 12 amino acids. The CDR3: CASRSASGTIYF. As DNA, the CDR3 is TGTGCCAGCCGTAGCGCTTCAGGCACCATATATTTT.

The sample holds many counts of this clonotype. CDR3 bases: TGCGCCAGCAGCCTTTCGGGGAAAAATCAGGAAAAACTGTTTTTT. This codes for CASSLSGKNQEKLFF. This chain uses TRBV5-1 with TRBJ1-4; D gene unclear. This CDR3 is 15 amino acids long. The V and J ends lost 4 bases and 8 bases respectively, with 18 bases between them. Germline CDR1 SGHRS, CDR2 YFSETQ.

This clonotype occurred many times. The rearrangement joins TRBV3-1 to TRBJ1-1; D not certain. This CDR3 comprises 13 residues. V dropped 4 bases and J dropped 6 bases, with 12 bases sitting between them. Germline CDR1 reads LGHDT; CDR2 reads YNNKEL (reference sequence). CDR3 amino acids: CASSRRRAPEAFF. The CDR3 DNA sequence: TGTGCCAGCAGCCGCCGGAGGGCCCCTGAAGCTTTCTTT.

This chain uses TRBV10-2 with TRBJ2-5; TRBD2 aligns across 11 bases. This CDR3 region has 18 residues. Unmatched junction bases numbered 9, after V lost 0 bases and J lost 3 bases. Germline assignment: CDR1 WSHSY and CDR2 SAAADI. The DNA for the CDR3 is TGCGCCAGCAGTGAGTCACAACCTAGCGGGAGGCCTGAAGAGACCCAGTACTTC. Translation gives CASSESQPSGRPEETQYF.

The J gene is TRBJ2-7, the V gene TRBV28; 9 bases fit TRBD1. This CDR3 has 13 residues. With V trimmed by 6 bases and J by 3 bases, 3 bases remained unmatched. The germline CDR1 and CDR2 sequences are MDHEN and SYDVKM. DNA for the CDR3: TGTGCCAGCAGAGAGACAGGGGGCTACGAGCAGTACTTC. As protein: CASRETGGYEQYF.

This clonotype has ten or more counts. V usage is TRBV28 and J usage is TRBJ1-3, with D unclear. The CDR3 is made up of 14 amino acids. The V end lost 3 bases, the J end lost 4 bases, and 10 bases lay between the germline ends. CDR1 MDHEN and CDR2 SYDVKM come from the germline V gene. The CDR3 DNA reads TGTGCCAGCAGTTTCGGGCTGAACGGAAACACCATATATTTT. Translation gives CASSFGLNGNTIYF.

The table lists this clonotype with a few counts. J is TRBJ2-7 and V is TRBV10-3, with D perhaps matching TRBD2 (6 bases). The ends were cut back, 3 bases at V and 2 bases at J, with 14 bases in the middle. Germline CDR1 and CDR2: ENHRY and SYGVKD. This CDR3 is 15 amino acids long. CDR3 nucleotide sequence: TGTGCCATCAGTGACCCGACTAGTGTGACCTACGAGCAGTACTTC. Amino acid sequence: CAISDPTSVTYEQYF.

This clonotype came up a few times. DNA for the CDR3: TGTGCCAGCAGCCCAGACTCAAACGTAGATACGCAGTATTTT. Amino acids: CASSPDSNVDTQYF. The V and J genes are TRBV14 and TRBJ2-3, with D hard to call. Trimming shortened V by 4 bases and J by 5 bases, and 13 bases separated the two germline ends. This CDR3 is 14 amino acids long. From germline, CDR1 is SGHDN and CDR2 FVKESK.

This chain uses TRBV5-1 with TRBJ2-7; 13 bases fit TRBD2. The V gene's germline CDR1 is SGHRS and CDR2 YFSETQ. Trimming at V came to 4 bases and at J to 5 bases, leaving 6 bases not matched to a gene. The length of the CDR3 is 15 residues. The CDR3 region is CASSLRLAGGNEQYF. Written as DNA, the CDR3 is TGCGCCAGCAGCCTGCGACTAGCGGGAGGAAACGAGCAGTACTTC.

This clonotype came up many times. The J gene is TRBJ1-2, the V gene TRBV6-1; tentatively, D is TRBD1 (6 bases). Germline assignment: CDR1 MNHNS and CDR2 SASEGT. This CDR3 contains 16 residues. Trimming shortened V by 0 bases and J by 8 bases, and 19 bases separated the two germline ends. The CDR3 region has the DNA TGTGCCAGCAGTGAAGCCAGTAGGTGGGGGCGCATAGGCTACACCTTC. Protein product: CASSEASRWGRIGYTF.

A single count supports this clonotype. A much larger clone lies a single base off, so this may be a read error. The rearrangement uses TRBV20-1 and TRBJ2-5; possible D gene TRBD2, 6 bases. Germline values: CDR1 DFQATT, CDR2 SNEGSKA (reference sequence). The CDR3 consists of 15 residues. The CDR3 DNA is TGCAGTGCTAGAGACCAGACTAGTGGTCAAGGGACCCAGTACTTC. Protein sequence: CSARDQTSGQGTQYF.

DNA for the CDR3: TGTGCCAGCAGCTTACTCGGACAGTTTGGAGAGCAGTACTTC. It encodes CASSLLGQFGEQYF. The chain couples TRBV11-3 to TRBJ2-7, with D perhaps matching TRBD1 (6 bases). Germline V gene lookup returns CDR1 SGHNT and CDR2 YENEEA. The CDR3 is 14 residues long. V was shortened by 2 bases and J by 7 bases, with 15 bases between the two germline ends.

V usage is TRBV28 and J usage is TRBJ1-4, with D possibly TRBD1 on 5 matching bases. There are 14 residues in the CDR3. Between the trimmed V and J ends, which lost 8 bases and 8 bases, there was a span of 18 bases. CDR1 MDHEN and CDR2 SYDVKM come from the germline V gene. CDR3 amino acids: CASSLGGIKEKLFF. CDR3 nucleotide sequence: TGTGCCAGCTCTCTTGGGGGTATTAAAGAAAAACTGTTTTTT.

The table lists this clonotype with many counts. The chain employs TRBV24-1 and TRBJ1-2, with 9 nucleotides matching TRBD1. The junction had 4 bases not matched to a gene; V was cut back by 4 bases and J by 5 bases. Germline CDR1 reads KGHDR; CDR2 reads SFDVKD. The CDR3 runs 14 residues. The CDR3 nucleotides read TGTGCCACCAGTGACCCTGGACAGGGGTATGGCTACACCTTC. Its translation: CATSDPGQGYGYTF.

This clonotype came up once. V usage is TRBV12-3 or TRBV12-4 and J usage is TRBJ2-7, with 9 positions matching TRBD1. The V gene end was trimmed by 5 bases and the J gene end by 6 bases; junction bases not matched to a gene: 11. This CDR3 comprises 15 residues. CDR3 DNA sequence: TGTGCCAGCAGTCCCCGGGACAGGGTGAAGATCGAGCAGTACTTC. This sequence encodes CASSPRDRVKIEQYF.

This clonotype showed up many times. J is TRBJ2-5 and V is TRBV6-2 or TRBV6-3, with TRBD2 matching over 8 bases. This CDR3 has 15 amino acids. J gave up 1 base and V 2 bases, and 3 bases lay outside the gene matches. Germline CDR1 MNHEY, CDR2 SVGEGT. For the CDR3, the DNA is TGTGCCAGCAGTTACGACGGGAGGGCCCAAGAGACCCAGTACTTC. Its protein product is CASSYDGRAQETQYF.